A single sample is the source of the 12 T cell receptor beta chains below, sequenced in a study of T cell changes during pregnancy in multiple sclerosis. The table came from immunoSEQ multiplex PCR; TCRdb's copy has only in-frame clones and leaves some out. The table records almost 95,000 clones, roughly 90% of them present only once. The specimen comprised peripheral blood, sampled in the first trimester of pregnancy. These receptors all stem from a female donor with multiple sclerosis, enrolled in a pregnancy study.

CDR3 nucleotides: TGTGCCAGTAGTATTGGGGGAAGCGGGACTGAAGCTTTCTTT. It yields the protein CASSIGGSGTEAFF. The chain is built from TRBV19 and TRBJ1-1; tentatively, D is TRBD1 (5 bases). The CDR3 has 14 residues. Germline CDR1 LNHDA, CDR2 SQIVND (reference sequence). The germline V and J ends were trimmed by 3 bases and 5 bases, with 13 bases remaining between them.

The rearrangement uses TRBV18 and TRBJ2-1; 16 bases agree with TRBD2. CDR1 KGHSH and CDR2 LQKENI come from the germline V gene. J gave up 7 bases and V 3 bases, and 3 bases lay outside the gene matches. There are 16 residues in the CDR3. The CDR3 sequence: CASSPKGLAGGNEQFF. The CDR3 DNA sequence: TGTGCCAGCTCACCTAAGGGACTAGCGGGGGGGAATGAGCAGTTCTTC.

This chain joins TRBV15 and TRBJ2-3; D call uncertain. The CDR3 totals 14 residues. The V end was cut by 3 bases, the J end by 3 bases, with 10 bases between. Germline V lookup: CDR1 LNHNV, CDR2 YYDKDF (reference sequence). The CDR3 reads CATSSTGETDTQYF. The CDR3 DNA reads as TGTGCCACCAGCAGCACCGGTGAGACAGATACGCAGTATTTT.

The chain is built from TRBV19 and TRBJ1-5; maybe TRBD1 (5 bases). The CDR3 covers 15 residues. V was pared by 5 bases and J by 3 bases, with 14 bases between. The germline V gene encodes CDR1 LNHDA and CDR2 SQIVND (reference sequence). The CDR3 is CASSVLGRDNQPQHF. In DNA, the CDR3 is TGTGCCAGTAGTGTCCTGGGCAGGGACAATCAGCCCCAGCATTTT.

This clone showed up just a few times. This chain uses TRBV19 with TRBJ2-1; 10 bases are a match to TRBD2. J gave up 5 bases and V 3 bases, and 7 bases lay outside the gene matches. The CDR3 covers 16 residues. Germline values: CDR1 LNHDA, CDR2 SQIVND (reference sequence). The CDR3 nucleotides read TGTGCCAGTAGTATGATGGGGCTAGCGGGAGACAATGAGCAGTTCTTC. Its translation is CASSMMGLAGDNEQFF.

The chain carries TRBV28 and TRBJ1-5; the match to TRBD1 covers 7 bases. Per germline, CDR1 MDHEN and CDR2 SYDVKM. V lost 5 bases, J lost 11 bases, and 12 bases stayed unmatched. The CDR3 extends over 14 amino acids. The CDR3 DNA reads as TGTGCCAGCAGTAGGGGGCAGGGGTGGGGGACCCAGCATTTT. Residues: CASSRGQGWGTQHF.

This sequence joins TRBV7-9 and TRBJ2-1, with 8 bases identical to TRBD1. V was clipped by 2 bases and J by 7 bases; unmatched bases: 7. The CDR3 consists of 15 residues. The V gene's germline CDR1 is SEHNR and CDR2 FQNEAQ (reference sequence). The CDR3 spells CASSLFGTGENEQFF. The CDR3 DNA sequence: TGTGCCAGCAGCTTATTTGGGACAGGCGAGAATGAGCAGTTCTTC.

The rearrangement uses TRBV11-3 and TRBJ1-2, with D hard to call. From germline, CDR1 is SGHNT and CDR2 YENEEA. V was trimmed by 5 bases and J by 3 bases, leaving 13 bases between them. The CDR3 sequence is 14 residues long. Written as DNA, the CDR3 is TGTGCCAGCAGCCCGCAAACATTGCACTATGGCTACACCTTC. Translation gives CASSPQTLHYGYTF.

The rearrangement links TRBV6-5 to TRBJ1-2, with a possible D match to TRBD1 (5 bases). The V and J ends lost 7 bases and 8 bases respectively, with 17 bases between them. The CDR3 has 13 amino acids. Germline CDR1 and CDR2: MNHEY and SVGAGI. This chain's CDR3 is CASTPSGARGYTF. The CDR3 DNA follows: TGTGCCAGCACCCCCAGTGGGGCGCGCGGCTACACCTTC.

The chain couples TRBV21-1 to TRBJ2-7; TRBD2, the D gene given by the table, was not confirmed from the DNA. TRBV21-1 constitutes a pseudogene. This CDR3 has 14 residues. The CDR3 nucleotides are TGTGCCAGCGAAGGCGGGAGCGAGGGGGGGGAGCAGTACTTC. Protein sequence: CASEGGSEGGEQYF.

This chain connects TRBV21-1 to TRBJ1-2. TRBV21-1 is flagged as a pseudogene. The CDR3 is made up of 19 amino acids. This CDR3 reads CASSKENFVRVTTPSGYTF. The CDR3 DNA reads TGTGCCAGCAGCAAAGAGAATTTCGTCCGAGTTACTACCCCAAGTGGCTACACCTTC.

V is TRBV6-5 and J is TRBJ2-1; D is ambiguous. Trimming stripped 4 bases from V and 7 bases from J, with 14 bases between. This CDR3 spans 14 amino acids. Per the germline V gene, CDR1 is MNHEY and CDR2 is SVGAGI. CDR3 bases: TGTGCCAGCAGTTCCCCCCCTTGGCCTAATGAGCAGTTCTTC. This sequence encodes CASSSPPWPNEQFF.